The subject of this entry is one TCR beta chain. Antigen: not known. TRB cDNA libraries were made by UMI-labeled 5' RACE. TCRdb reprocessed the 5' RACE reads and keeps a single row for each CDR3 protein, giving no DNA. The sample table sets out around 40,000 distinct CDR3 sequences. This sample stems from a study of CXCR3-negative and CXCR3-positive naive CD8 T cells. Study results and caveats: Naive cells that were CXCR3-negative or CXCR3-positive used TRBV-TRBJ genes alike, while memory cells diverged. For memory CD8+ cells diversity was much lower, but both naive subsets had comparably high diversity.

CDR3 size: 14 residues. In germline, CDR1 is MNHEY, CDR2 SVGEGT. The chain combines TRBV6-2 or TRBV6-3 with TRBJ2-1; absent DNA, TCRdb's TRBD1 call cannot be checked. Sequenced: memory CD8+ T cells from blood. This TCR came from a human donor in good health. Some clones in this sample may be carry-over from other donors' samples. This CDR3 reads CASSYETGYNEQFF.